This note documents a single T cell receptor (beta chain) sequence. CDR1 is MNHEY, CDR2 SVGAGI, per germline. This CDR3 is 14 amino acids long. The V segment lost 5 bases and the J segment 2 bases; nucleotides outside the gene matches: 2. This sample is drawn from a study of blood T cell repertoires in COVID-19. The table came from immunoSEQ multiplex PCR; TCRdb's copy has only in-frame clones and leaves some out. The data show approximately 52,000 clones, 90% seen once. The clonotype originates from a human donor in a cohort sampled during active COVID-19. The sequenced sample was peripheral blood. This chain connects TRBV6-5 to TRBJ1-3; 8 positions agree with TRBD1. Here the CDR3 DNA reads TGTGCCAGCAGTCAGGGGGCCGCTGGAAACACCATATATTTT. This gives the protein CASSQGAAGNTIYF.